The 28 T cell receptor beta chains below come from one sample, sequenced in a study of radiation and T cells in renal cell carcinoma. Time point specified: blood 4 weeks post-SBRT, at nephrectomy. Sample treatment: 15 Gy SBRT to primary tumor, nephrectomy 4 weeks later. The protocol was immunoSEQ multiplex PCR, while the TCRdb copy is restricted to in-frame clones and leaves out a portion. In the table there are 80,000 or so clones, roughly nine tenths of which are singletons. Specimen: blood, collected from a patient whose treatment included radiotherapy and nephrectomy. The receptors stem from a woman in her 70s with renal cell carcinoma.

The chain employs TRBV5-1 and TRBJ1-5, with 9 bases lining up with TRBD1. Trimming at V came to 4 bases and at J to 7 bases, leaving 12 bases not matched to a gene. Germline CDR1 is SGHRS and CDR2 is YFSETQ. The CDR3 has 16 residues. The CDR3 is CASSNPDRGGKQPQHF. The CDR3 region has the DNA TGCGCCAGCAGCAATCCGGACAGGGGAGGGAAGCAGCCCCAGCATTTT.

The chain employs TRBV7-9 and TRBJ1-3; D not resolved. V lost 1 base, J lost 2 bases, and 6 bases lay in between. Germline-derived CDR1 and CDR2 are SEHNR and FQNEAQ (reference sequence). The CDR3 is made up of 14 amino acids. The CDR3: CASSLEGTGNTIYF. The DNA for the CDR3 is TGTGCCAGCAGCTTAGAAGGGACTGGAAACACCATATATTTT.

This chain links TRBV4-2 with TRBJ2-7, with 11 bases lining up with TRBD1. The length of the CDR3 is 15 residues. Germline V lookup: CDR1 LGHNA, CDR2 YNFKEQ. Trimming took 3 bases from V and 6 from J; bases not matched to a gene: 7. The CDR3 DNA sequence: TGTGCCAGCAGCCATCTGGACAGGGGGCAAGTCGAGCAGTACTTC. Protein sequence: CASSHLDRGQVEQYF.

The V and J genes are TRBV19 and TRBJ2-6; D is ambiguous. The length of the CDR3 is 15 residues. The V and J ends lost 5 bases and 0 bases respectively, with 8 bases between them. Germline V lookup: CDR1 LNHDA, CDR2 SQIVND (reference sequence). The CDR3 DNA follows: TGTGCCAGTAGTGACTGGGGCTCTGGGGCCAACGTCCTGACTTTC. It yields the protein CASSDWGSGANVLTF.

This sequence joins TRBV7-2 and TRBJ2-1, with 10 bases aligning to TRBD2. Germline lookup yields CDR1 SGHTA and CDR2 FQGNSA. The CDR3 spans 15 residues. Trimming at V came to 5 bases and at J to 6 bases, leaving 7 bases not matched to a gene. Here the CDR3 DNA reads TGTGCCAGCAGCATTAGCGGGGGGCCGATCAATGAGCAGTTCTTC. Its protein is CASSISGGPINEQFF.

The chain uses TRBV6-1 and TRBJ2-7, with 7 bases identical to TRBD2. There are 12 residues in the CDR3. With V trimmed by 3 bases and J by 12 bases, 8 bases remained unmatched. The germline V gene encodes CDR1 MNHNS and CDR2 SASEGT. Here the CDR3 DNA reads TGTGCCAGCAGTGATCTTGGGGGGGTTCCGTACTTC. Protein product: CASSDLGGVPYF.

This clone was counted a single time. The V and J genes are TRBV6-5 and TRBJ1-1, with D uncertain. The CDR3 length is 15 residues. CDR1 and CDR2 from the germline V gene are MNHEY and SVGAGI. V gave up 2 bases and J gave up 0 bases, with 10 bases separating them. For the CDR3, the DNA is TGTGCCAGCAGTTACGGTTCAGGATTGAACACTGAAGCTTTCTTT. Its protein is CASSYGSGLNTEAFF.

Here the CDR3 DNA reads TGTGCCAGCAGTGAATTAGTGGGGACCCAGTACTTC. Translating gives CASSELVGTQYF. The chain employs TRBV25-1 and TRBJ2-5, with unresolved D. Germline loops: CDR1 MGHDK, CDR2 SYGVNS. Trimming pared 1 base from V and 7 bases from J, leaving 7 bases between. The CDR3 has 12 residues.

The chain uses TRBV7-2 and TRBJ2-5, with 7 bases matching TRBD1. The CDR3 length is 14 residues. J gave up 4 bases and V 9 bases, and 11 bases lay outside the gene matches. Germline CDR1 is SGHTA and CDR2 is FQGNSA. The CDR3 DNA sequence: TGTGCCAGTGGTAGACAGGGCTTCCGAGAGACCCAGTACTTC. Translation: CASGRQGFRETQYF.

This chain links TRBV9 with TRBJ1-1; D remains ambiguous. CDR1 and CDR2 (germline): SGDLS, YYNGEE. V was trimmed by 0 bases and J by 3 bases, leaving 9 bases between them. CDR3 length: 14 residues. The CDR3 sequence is CASSVGPGDTEAFF. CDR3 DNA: TGTGCCAGCAGCGTAGGGCCCGGGGACACTGAAGCTTTCTTT.

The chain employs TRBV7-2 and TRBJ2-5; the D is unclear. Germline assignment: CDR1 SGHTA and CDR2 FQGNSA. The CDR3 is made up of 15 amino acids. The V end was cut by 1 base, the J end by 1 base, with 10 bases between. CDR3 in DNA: TGTGCCAGCAGCTTAGATTGGCGAGTCCAAGAGACCCAGTACTTC. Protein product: CASSLDWRVQETQYF.

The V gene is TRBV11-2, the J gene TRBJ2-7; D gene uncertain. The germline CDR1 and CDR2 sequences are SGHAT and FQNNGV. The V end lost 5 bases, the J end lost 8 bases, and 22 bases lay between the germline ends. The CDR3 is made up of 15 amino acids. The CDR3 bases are TGTGCCAGCAGCGCCATAGACCAGAGCTTCGCGAAGCAGTACTTC. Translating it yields CASSAIDQSFAKQYF.

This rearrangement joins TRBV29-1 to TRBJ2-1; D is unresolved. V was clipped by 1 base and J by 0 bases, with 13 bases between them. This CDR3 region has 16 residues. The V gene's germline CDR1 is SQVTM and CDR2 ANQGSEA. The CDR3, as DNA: TGCAGCGTTGAAGGAATAGCTCAGATCTCCTACAATGAGCAGTTCTTC. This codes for CSVEGIAQISYNEQFF.

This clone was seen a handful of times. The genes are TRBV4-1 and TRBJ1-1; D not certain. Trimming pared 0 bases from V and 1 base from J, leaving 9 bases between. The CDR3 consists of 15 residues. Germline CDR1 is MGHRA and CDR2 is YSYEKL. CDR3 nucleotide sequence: TGCGCCAGCAGCCAAGATCAGATGGGGAACACTGAAGCTTTCTTT. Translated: CASSQDQMGNTEAFF.

The CDR3 here is CASSIKGYNTEAFF. Here the CDR3 DNA reads TGTGCCAGTAGTATAAAGGGTTATAACACTGAAGCTTTCTTT. The gene calls are TRBV19 and TRBJ1-1; D unclear. The CDR3 loop spans 14 amino acids. Germline V lookup: CDR1 LNHDA, CDR2 SQIVND (reference sequence). Trimming removed 2 bases from V and 2 bases from J, with 9 bases in between.

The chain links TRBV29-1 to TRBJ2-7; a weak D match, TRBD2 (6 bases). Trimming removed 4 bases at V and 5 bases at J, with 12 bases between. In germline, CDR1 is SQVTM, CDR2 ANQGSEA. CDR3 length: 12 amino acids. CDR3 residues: CSVGGGRNEQYF. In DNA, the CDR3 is TGCAGCGTTGGGGGAGGAAGAAACGAGCAGTACTTC.

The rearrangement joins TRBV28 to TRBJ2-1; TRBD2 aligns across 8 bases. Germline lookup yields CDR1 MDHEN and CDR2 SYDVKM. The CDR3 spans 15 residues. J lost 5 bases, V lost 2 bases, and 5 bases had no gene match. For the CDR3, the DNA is TGTGCCAGCAGTTTAAGTCCGGGAGGGAACAATGAGCAGTTCTTC. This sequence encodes CASSLSPGGNNEQFF.

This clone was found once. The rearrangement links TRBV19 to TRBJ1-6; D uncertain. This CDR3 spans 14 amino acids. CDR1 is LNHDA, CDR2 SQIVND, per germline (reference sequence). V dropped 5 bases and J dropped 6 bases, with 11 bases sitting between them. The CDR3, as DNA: TGTGCCAGTAGTCCAGAACACTTTAATTCACCCCTCCACTTT. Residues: CASSPEHFNSPLHF.

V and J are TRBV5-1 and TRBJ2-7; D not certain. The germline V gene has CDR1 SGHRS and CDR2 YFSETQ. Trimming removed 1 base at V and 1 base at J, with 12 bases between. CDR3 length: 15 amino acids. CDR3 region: CASSLLGFPSYEQYF. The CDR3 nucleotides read TGCGCCAGCAGCTTGCTGGGGTTCCCTTCCTACGAGCAGTACTTC.

The CDR3, as DNA: TGTGCCAGCAGCTTAGAAAGGGGGAACACAGATACGCAGTATTTT. Translating gives CASSLERGNTDTQYF. The chain recombines TRBV11-2 with TRBJ2-3; D perhaps matches TRBD1 (6 bases). CDR3 length: 15 residues. CDR1 and CDR2 from the germline V gene are SGHAT and FQNNGV. The V gene lost 0 bases and the J gene lost 2 bases, with 9 bases spanning the gap. The entire variable domain, with the rest obtained from reference TRBV11-2 and TRBJ2-3, is as follows: EAGVAQSPRYKIIEKRQSVAFWCNPISGHATLYWYQQILGQGPKLLIQFQNNGVVDDSQLPKDRFSAERLKGVDSTLKIQPAKLEDSAVYLCASSLERGNTDTQYFGPGTRLTVL.

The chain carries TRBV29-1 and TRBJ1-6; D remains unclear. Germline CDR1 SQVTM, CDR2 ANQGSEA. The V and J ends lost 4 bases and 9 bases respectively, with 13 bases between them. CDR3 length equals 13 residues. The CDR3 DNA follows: TGCAGCGTTGGCTCCCACCCGGGTTCACCCCTCCACTTT. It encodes CSVGSHPGSPLHF.

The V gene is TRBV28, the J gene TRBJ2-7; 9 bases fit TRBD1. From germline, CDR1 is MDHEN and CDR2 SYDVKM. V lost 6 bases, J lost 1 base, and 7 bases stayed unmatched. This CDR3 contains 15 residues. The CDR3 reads CASRVEGQGSYEQYF. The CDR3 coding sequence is TGTGCCAGCAGGGTAGAGGGACAGGGATCCTACGAGCAGTACTTC.

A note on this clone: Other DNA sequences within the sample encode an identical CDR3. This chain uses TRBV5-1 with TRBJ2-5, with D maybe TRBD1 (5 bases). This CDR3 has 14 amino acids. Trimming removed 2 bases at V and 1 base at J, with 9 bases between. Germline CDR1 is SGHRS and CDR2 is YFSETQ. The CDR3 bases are TGCGCCAGCAGCTTTCAAGGGGCCCAAGAGACCCAGTACTTC. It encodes CASSFQGAQETQYF.

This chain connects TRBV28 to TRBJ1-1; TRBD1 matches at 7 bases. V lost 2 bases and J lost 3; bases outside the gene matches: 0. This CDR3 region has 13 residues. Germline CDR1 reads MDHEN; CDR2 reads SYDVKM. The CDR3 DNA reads TGTGCCAGCAGTTTAGACAGGGACACTGAAGCTTTCTTT. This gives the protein CASSLDRDTEAFF.

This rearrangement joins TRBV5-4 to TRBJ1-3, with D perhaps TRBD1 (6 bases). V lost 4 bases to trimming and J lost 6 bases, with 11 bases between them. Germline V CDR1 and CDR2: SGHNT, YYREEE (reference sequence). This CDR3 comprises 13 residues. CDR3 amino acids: CASSNSGANTIYF. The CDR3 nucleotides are TGTGCCAGCAGCAACTCGGGGGCAAACACCATATATTTT.

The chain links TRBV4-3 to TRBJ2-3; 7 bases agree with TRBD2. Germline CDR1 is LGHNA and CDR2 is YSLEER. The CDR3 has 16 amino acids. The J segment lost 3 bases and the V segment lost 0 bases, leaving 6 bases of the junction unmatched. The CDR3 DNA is TGCGCCAGCAGCCAAGAGGGGGGGTTGGAAACAGATACGCAGTATTTT. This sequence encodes CASSQEGGLETDTQYF.

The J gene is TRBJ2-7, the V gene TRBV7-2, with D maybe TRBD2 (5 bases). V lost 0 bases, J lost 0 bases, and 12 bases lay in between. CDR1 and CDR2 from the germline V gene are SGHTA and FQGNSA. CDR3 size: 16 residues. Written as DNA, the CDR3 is TGTGCCAGCAGCTTAGCCGTCGGGGTCCTCTCCTACGAGCAGTACTTC. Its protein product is CASSLAVGVLSYEQYF.

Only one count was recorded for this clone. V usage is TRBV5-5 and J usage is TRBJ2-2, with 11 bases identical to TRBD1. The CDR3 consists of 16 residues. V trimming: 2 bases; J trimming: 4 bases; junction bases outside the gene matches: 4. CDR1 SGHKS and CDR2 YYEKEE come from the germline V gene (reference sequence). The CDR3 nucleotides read TGTGCCAGCAGCTTAGCCGGGACAGGGGGCACCGGGGAGCTGTTTTTT. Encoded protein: CASSLAGTGGTGELFF.